The next 3 T cell receptor beta chains were all read from a single sample in a study of patients and donors after allogeneic stem cell transplantation. TCRdb recomputed calls from the RT-PCR reads with MiXCR, one row per CDR3 protein. The sample has roughly 150,000 distinct CDR3 sequences; approximately 22% are singletons. The sample was blood, either unsorted or a sorted T cell fraction (not recorded which). The source of these receptors is a human donor who was either an allogeneic HSCT recipient or a stem cell or donor lymphocyte infusion donor (not recorded which). It is not recorded whose cells these are; they may come from a transplant donor.

The J gene is TRBJ2-1, the V gene TRBV7-9; 14 nucleotides line up with TRBD2. The CDR3 has 21 residues. J lost 0 bases, V lost 1 base, and 11 bases had no gene match. Germline assignment: CDR1 SEHNR and CDR2 FQNEAQ (reference sequence). CDR3 bases: TGTGCCAGCAGCTTAGAGGAACCGGGACTAGCGGGGGCAGGCTCCTACAATGAGCAGTTCTTC. Translated, it gives CASSLEEPGLAGAGSYNEQFF.

The chain combines TRBV9 with TRBJ1-4, with TRBD1 as a possible D gene (6 bases). CDR3 length: 14 amino acids. CDR1 SGDLS and CDR2 YYNGEE come from the germline V gene. V lost 4 bases, J lost 4 bases, and 11 bases lay in between. CDR3: CASSLGQNNEKLFF. The CDR3 nucleotides are TGTGCCAGCAGCCTTGGACAGAATAATGAAAAACTGTTTTTT.

This clonotype turned up a few times. CDR3 coding DNA: TGTGCCAGCAGTGCCCTTCCCTTCGACAGGGATGGCAATCAGCCCCAGCATTTT. This encodes CASSALPFDRDGNQPQHF. This chain joins TRBV6-1 and TRBJ1-5; 7 bases are shared with TRBD1. Unmatched junction bases numbered 14, after V lost 4 bases and J lost 2 bases. The germline V gene encodes CDR1 MNHNS and CDR2 SASEGT. CDR3 length: 18 residues.